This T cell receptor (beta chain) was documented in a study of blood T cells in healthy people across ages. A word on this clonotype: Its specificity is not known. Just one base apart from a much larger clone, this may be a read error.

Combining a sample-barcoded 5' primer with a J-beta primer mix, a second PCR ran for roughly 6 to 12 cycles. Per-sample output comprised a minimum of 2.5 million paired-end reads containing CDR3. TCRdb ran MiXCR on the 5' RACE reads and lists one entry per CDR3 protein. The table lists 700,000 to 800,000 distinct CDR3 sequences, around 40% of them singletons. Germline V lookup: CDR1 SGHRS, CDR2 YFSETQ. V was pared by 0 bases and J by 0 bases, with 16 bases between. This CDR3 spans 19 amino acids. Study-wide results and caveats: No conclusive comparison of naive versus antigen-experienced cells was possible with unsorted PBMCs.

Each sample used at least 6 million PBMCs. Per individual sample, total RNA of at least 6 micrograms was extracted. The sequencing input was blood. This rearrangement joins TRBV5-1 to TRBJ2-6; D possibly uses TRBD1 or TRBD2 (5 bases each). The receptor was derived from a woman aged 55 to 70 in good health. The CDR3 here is CASSLGGRDPSSGANVLTF. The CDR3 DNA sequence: TGCGCCAGCAGCTTGGGAGGACGGGACCCTAGCTCTGGGGCCAACGTCCTGACTTTC.